This record concerns one T cell receptor beta chain sequence. The source of the sample is a study of blood T cell repertoires in COVID-19. Looking at the study overall: Both acute and convalescent COVID-19 samples were obtained from the United States, Italy and Spain. The analysed material was cDNA or gDNA that came from T cells, B-cell-depleted T cells, or PBMCs.

The J segment lost 3 bases and the V segment lost 5 bases, leaving 9 bases of the junction unmatched. CDR3 length equals 15 residues. The germline V gene encodes CDR1 SGHNT and CDR2 YENEEA. Profiled with immunoSEQ multiplex PCR; TCRdb holds only in-frame clones, not every one. The sample includes 250,000 or so clones, roughly nine tenths of them seen just once. Sequenced material: peripheral blood. The receptor was derived from a man aged 18 to 35 with active or convalescent COVID-19. V gene TRBV11-3 combines with J gene TRBJ1-2; 7 bases align to TRBD1. For the CDR3, the DNA is TGTGCCAGCAGCGTGAGGGGACAGACCTACTATGGCTACACCTTC. Translated: CASSVRGQTYYGYTF.